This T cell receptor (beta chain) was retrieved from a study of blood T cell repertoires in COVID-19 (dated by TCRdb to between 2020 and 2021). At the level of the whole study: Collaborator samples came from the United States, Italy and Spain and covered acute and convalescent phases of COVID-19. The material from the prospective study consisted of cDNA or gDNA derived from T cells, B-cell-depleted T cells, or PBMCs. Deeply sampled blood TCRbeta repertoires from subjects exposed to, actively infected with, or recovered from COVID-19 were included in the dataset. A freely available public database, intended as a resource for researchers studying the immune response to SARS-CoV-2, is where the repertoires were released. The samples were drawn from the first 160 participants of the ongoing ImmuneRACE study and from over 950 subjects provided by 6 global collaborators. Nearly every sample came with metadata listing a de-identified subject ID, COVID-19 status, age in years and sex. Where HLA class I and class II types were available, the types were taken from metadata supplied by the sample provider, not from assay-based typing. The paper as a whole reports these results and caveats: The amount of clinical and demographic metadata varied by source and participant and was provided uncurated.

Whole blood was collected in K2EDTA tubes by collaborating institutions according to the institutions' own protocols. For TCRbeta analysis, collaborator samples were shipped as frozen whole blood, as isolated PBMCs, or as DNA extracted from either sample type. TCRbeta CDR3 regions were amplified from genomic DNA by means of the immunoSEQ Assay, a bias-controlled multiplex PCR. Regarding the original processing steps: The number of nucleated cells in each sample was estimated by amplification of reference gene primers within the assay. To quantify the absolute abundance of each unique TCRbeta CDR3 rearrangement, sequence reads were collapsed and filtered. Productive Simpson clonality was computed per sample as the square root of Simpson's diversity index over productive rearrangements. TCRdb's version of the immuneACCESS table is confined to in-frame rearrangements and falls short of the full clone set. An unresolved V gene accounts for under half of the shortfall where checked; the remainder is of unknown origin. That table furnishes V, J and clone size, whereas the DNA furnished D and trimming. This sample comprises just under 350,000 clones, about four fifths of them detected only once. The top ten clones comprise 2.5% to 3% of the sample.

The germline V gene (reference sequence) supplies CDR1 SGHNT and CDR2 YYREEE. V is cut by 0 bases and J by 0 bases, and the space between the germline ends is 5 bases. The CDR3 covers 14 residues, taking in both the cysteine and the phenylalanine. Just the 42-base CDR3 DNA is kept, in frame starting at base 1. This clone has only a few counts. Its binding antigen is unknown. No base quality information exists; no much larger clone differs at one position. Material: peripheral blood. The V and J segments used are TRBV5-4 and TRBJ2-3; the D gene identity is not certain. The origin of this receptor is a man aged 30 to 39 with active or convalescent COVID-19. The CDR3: CASSLDLSTDTQYF. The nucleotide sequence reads TGTGCCAGCAGCTTGGATCTCAGCACAGATACGCAGTATTTT.